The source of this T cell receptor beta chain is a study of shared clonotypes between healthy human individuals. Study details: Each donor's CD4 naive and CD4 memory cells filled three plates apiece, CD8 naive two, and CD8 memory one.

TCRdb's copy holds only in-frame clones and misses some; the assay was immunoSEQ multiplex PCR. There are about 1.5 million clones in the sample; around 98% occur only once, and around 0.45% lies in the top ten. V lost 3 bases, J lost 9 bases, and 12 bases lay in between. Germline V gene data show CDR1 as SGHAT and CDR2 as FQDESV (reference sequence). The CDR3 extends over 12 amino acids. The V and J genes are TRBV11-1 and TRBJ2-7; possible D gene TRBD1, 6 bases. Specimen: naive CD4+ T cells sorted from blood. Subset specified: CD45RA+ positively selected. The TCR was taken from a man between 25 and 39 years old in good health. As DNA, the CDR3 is TGTGCCAGCAGCTTCACAGGGTCGTGGCAGTACTTC. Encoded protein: CASSFTGSWQYF.